This T cell receptor beta chain stems from a study of glioma-infiltrating T cells. With V trimmed by 6 bases and J by 3 bases, 7 bases remained unmatched. This CDR3 has 15 residues. Germline values: CDR1 SGHAT, CDR2 FQNNGV. TCR alpha and beta CDR3 regions were amplified from RNA using iRepertoire nested multiplex PCR. Tissue mRNA or PBMC total RNA, roughly 90-400 ng, went into one-step reverse transcription and amplification. TCRdb re-analysed the multiplex PCR reads in MiXCR, keeping a single row per CDR3 protein. Of around 190,000 distinct CDR3 sequences listed, around 45% are singletons. Study-wide results and limits: Very few CDR3 sequences were shared between tissue and blood. Above-expected tissue-blood divergence occurred in all gliomas, most in low-grade ones.

On this clonotype itself: Its specificity is unknown.

The sample comprised glioma tissue, nonneoplastic brain tissue, or PBMCs (not recorded which). The sequence was collected from a human donor with low-grade glioma or glioblastoma, undergoing nonglioma brain surgery, or in good health (not recorded which). This sequence joins TRBV11-2 and TRBJ2-3; 9 nucleotides match TRBD2. The CDR3 reads CASSMRTSETDTQYF. The CDR3 nucleotides read TGTGCCAGCAGTATGAGGACTAGCGAAACAGATACGCAGTATTTT.